What follows are 25 T cell receptor beta chains derived from one specimen sequenced in a study of T cell repertoires in cytomegalovirus infection. Via MiXCR, TCRdb re-called the reads, giving one row per CDR3 protein. The sample shows about 260,000 distinct CDR3 sequences, approximately 13% of them seen only once. Specimen: PBMCs. These receptors originate from a human donor in good health (CMV status not recorded). Some clones in this sample may be carry-over from other donors' samples.

This clonotype turned up a few times. CDR3 DNA sequence: TGTGCCAGCAGTCTAACCCTTGCCCTTCACGAGCAGTACTTC. The encoded protein is CASSLTLALHEQYF. V gene TRBV2 combines with J gene TRBJ2-7, with D uncertain. Germline CDR1 reads SNHLY; CDR2 reads FYNNEI. The CDR3 consists of 14 residues. V gave up 5 bases and J gave up 5 bases, with 16 bases separating them.

This clonotype was found many times. This chain uses TRBV7-3 with TRBJ2-3, with TRBD2 matching 7 bases. Germline V gene data show CDR1 as SGHTA and CDR2 as FQGTGA. The J segment lost 1 base and the V segment lost 0 bases, leaving 1 base of the junction unmatched. The CDR3 contains 15 residues. The CDR3 DNA is TGTGCCAGCAGCTTAACGGCGGGGGGCACAGATACGCAGTATTTT. Translating it yields CASSLTAGGTDTQYF.

This clonotype appeared a few times. This rearrangement joins TRBV19 to TRBJ1-2; D uncertain. Germline V gene data show CDR1 as LNHDA and CDR2 as SQIVND (reference sequence). The CDR3 runs 11 residues. The V and J ends lost 6 bases and 4 bases respectively, with 6 bases between them. CDR3 nucleotides: TGTGCCAGTAGGGAGTTCTATGGCTACACCTTC. Translation: CASREFYGYTF. Drawing the rest from reference TRBV19 and TRBJ1-2, the complete variable domain is DGGITQSPKYLFRKEGQNVTLSCEQNLNHDAMYWYRQDPGQGLRLIYYSQIVNDFQKGDIAEGYSVSREKKESFPLTVTSAQKNPTAFYLCASREFYGYTFGSGTRLTVV.

This clonotype was found many times. The chain employs TRBV6-1 and TRBJ2-5; D call uncertain. Deletions cut 4 bases from V and 4 bases from J, with 4 bases between. CDR1 and CDR2 (germline): MNHNS, SASEGT. This CDR3 contains 11 residues. CDR3: CASSVGETQYF. The CDR3, as DNA: TGTGCCAGCAGTGTAGGAGAGACCCAGTACTTC.

This clonotype was detected many times. The chain is built from TRBV29-1 and TRBJ2-7; 9 bases line up with TRBD2. The CDR3 covers 13 residues. Germline CDR1 is SQVTM and CDR2 is ANQGSEA. V was clipped by 6 bases and J by 3 bases; unmatched bases: 6. The CDR3 sequence: CSVAAAGGYEQYF. The CDR3 nucleotides are TGCAGCGTGGCCGCAGCGGGAGGCTACGAGCAGTACTTC.

In its sample, this clonotype was seen many times. The J gene is TRBJ2-1, the V gene TRBV7-6; 8 positions match TRBD2. The CDR3 consists of 16 residues. The germline CDR1 and CDR2 sequences are SGHVS and FNYEAQ. With V trimmed by 5 bases and J by 6 bases, 12 bases remained unmatched. The CDR3 nucleotides read TGTGCCAGCAGCGAGGGGACTAGTTACTTCTTCAATGAGCAGTTCTTC. This gives the protein CASSEGTSYFFNEQFF.

This chain connects TRBV28 to TRBJ1-5; 7 nucleotides line up with TRBD1. Germline values: CDR1 MDHEN, CDR2 SYDVKM. Germline trimming cut 6 bases from V and 4 bases from J; bases unmatched to any gene: 0. This CDR3 is 12 amino acids long. The CDR3 here is CASRTGNQPQHF. The CDR3, as DNA: TGTGCCAGCAGGACAGGGAATCAGCCCCAGCATTTT.

This chain joins TRBV29-1 and TRBJ1-2; 7 bases are a match to TRBD1. CDR3 size: 12 residues. Germline CDR1 and CDR2: SQVTM and ANQGSEA. Losses at the gene ends were 7 bases for V and 4 bases for J; bases not matched to a gene: 6. The CDR3 DNA reads as TGCAGCGGCCAGACAGGGAGCTATGGCTACACCTTC. Its translation is CSGQTGSYGYTF.

This clonotype has ten or more counts. V is TRBV7-8 and J is TRBJ1-6; possible D gene TRBD1, 5 bases. Germline-derived CDR1 and CDR2 are SGHVS and FQNEAQ. The V gene lost 4 bases and the J gene lost 7 bases, with 14 bases spanning the gap. CDR3 size: 15 residues. In nucleotides, the CDR3 is TGTGCCAGCAGCTCCTACGGGGGAGGAAATTCACCCCTCCACTTT. This codes for CASSSYGGGNSPLHF.

Many counts were recorded for this clonotype. The chain carries TRBV6-2 or TRBV6-3 and TRBJ1-5; a possible D gene is TRBD1 (6 bases). CDR3 size: 14 residues. In germline, CDR1 is MNHEY, CDR2 SVGEGT. The V end was cut by 4 bases, the J end by 11 bases, with 18 bases between. The CDR3 here is CASSSPPGRQAQHF. In DNA, the CDR3 is TGTGCCAGCAGTTCCCCCCCGGGCCGACAGGCCCAGCATTTT.

The chain carries TRBV7-6 and TRBJ1-1; D uncertain. Germline loops: CDR1 SGHVS, CDR2 FNYEAQ. V was shortened by 5 bases and J by 4 bases, with 17 bases between the two germline ends. There are 15 residues in the CDR3. The CDR3 loop reads CASSPRSGYSTEAFF. The CDR3 region has the DNA TGTGCCAGCAGCCCCCGATCGGGCTACAGCACTGAAGCTTTCTTT.

This clonotype was seen ten or more times. The CDR3 region is CASSLGRAENGYTF. CDR3 DNA sequence: TGTGCCAGCAGCTTAGGACGGGCGGAAAATGGCTACACCTTC. V usage is TRBV7-2 and J usage is TRBJ1-2; D not resolved. V was clipped by 1 base and J by 6 bases, with 12 bases between them. Germline V gives CDR1 SGHTA, CDR2 FQGNSA. The CDR3 length is 14 residues.

This clonotype was seen ten or more times. V gene TRBV20-1 combines with J gene TRBJ1-1; D gene uncertain. CDR3 length: 14 amino acids. CDR1 and CDR2 from the germline V gene are DFQATT and SNEGSKA (reference sequence). V lost 3 bases, J lost 5 bases, and 16 bases lay in between. CDR3 sequence reads: CSARDPRRRTEAFF. The CDR3 bases are TGCAGTGCTAGGGATCCTCGGAGGAGGACTGAAGCTTTCTTT.

This clonotype was seen repeatedly, ten times or more. The CDR3 bases are TGTGCCAGCAGCTTAGACTCTGGGGCCAACGTCCTGACTTTC. It encodes CASSLDSGANVLTF. V is TRBV7-6 and J is TRBJ2-6; D is ambiguous. The CDR3 contains 14 residues. The ends were cut back, 1 base at V and 0 bases at J, with 1 base in the middle. CDR1 SGHVS and CDR2 FNYEAQ come from the germline V gene.

This clonotype was seen only a few times. The V and J genes are TRBV28 and TRBJ1-1, with D uncertain. Trimming shortened V by 1 base and J by 9 bases, and 9 bases separated the two germline ends. Germline assignment: CDR1 MDHEN and CDR2 SYDVKM. The CDR3 contains 12 residues. In DNA, the CDR3 is TGTGCCAGCAGTTTATTCGGCGCTAAAGCTTTCTTT. Translation: CASSLFGAKAFF.

This sequence joins TRBV7-4 and TRBJ2-7; 11 positions match TRBD2. CDR1 SGHVT and CDR2 SQSDAQ come from the germline V gene. CDR3 length: 16 residues. The J segment lost 0 bases and the V segment lost 4 bases, leaving 5 bases of the junction unmatched. CDR3: CASSYLAGGTSYEQYF. CDR3 nucleotides: TGTGCCAGCAGCTACTTAGCGGGAGGGACCTCCTACGAGCAGTACTTC.

The J gene is TRBJ2-3, the V gene TRBV11-2, with 12 bases fitting TRBD2. V was clipped by 5 bases and J by 3 bases; unmatched bases: 12. This CDR3 contains 18 residues. CDR1 is SGHAT, CDR2 FQNNGV, per germline. This chain's CDR3 is CASSRAASGGAGTDTQYF. DNA for the CDR3: TGTGCCAGCAGCCGGGCGGCTAGCGGGGGGGCCGGGACAGATACGCAGTATTTT. Full variable domain (missing parts from reference TRBV11-2 and TRBJ2-3): EAGVAQSPRYKIIEKRQSVAFWCNPISGHATLYWYQQILGQGPKLLIQFQNNGVVDDSQLPKDRFSAERLKGVDSTLKIQPAKLEDSAVYLCASSRAASGGAGTDTQYFGPGTRLTVL.

This clonotype was detected a few times. The chain recombines TRBV28 with TRBJ1-5; possible D gene TRBD1, 6 bases. Trimming removed 5 bases from V and 3 bases from J, with 11 bases in between. Per the germline V gene, CDR1 is MDHEN and CDR2 is SYDVKM. The length of the CDR3 is 14 residues. The CDR3 DNA is TGTGCCAGCAGTAAGGCAGGGGACAATCAGCCCCAGCATTTT. This codes for CASSKAGDNQPQHF.

This clonotype was observed at least ten times. CDR3 nucleotides: TGTGCCAGCAGCTCCCGGGCCGGAGATACGCAGTATTTT. Its protein product is CASSSRAGDTQYF. The rearrangement uses TRBV7-3 and TRBJ2-3; no reliable D call. CDR1 is SGHTA and CDR2 is FQGTGA in the germline V gene. The ends were cut back, 4 bases at V and 5 bases at J, with 10 bases in the middle. The CDR3 covers 13 residues.

This clonotype was detected a few times. The gene calls are TRBV7-9 and TRBJ2-7; 9 bases match TRBD1. V shed 5 bases, J shed 5 bases, and the junction held 7 bases outside the gene matches. CDR3 length: 14 residues. The germline gives CDR1 SEHNR, CDR2 FQNEAQ (reference sequence). CDR3: CASSRRDRDNEQYF. CDR3 nucleotide sequence: TGTGCCAGCAGCCGCCGGGACAGGGACAACGAGCAGTACTTC.

This clonotype was recorded at least ten times. The V call is TRBV7-2, the J call TRBJ2-3; a possible D gene is TRBD2 (6 bases). V was trimmed by 5 bases and J by 2 bases, leaving 17 bases between them. CDR1 and CDR2 from the germline V gene are SGHTA and FQGNSA. This CDR3 is built from 16 residues. CDR3 loop: CASSPRSSGFTDTQYF. CDR3 nucleotide sequence: TGTGCCAGCAGCCCCCGTAGTAGCGGTTTCACAGATACGCAGTATTTT.

This clonotype was recorded a few times. This sequence joins TRBV19 and TRBJ1-5; 7 bases match TRBD1. In germline, CDR1 is LNHDA, CDR2 SQIVND (reference sequence). This CDR3 comprises 15 residues. V shed 6 bases, J shed 4 bases, and the junction held 9 bases outside the gene matches. The CDR3 is CASRTPGQQNQPQHF. The CDR3 DNA reads TGTGCCAGTAGAACCCCGGGACAGCAAAATCAGCCCCAGCATTTT.

Many counts were recorded for this clonotype. The rearrangement uses TRBV12-3 or TRBV12-4 and TRBJ1-5, with unresolved D. Between the trimmed V and J ends, which lost 5 bases and 5 bases, there was a span of 19 bases. CDR3 length: 16 amino acids. CDR3 loop: CASSTSLGPTHQPQHF. CDR3 nucleotide sequence: TGTGCCAGCAGTACTAGTTTGGGTCCGACCCATCAGCCCCAGCATTTT.

This clonotype was recorded many times. The chain combines TRBV7-9 with TRBJ2-1; 10 bases are a match to TRBD2. The CDR3 has 17 residues. V was clipped by 1 base and J by 8 bases; unmatched bases: 11. CDR1 and CDR2 (germline): SEHNR, FQNEAQ (reference sequence). The CDR3 is CASSLGVAGGPFDEQFF. The CDR3 DNA follows: TGTGCCAGCAGCTTAGGAGTAGCGGGAGGCCCCTTCGATGAGCAGTTCTTC.

This clonotype was found a few times. The V call is TRBV14, the J call TRBJ2-7, with 7 bases that match TRBD1. V gave up 4 bases and J gave up 0 bases; unmatched junction bases: 6. Germline values: CDR1 SGHDN, CDR2 FVKESK. The CDR3 contains 15 residues. CDR3 nucleotides: TGTGCCAGCAGCCGCCAACAGGGGATCTCCTACGAGCAGTACTTC. This sequence encodes CASSRQQGISYEQYF.